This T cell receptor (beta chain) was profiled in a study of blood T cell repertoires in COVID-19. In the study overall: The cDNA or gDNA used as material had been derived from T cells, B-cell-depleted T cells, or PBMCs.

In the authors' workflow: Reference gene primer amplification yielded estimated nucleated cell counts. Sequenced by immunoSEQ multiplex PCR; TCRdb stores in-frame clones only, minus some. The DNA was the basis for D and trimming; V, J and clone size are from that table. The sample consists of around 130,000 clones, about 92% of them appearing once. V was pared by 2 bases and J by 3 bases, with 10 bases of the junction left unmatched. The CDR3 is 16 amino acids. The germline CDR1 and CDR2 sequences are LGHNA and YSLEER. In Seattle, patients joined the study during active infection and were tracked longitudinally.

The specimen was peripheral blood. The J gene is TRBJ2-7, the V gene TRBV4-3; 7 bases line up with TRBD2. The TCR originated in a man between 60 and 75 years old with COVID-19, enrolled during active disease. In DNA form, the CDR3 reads TGCGCCAGCAGCCAAAATAATGCGGGAGTGTTCTACGAGCAGTACTTC. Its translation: CASSQNNAGVFYEQYF.